This T cell receptor (beta chain) comes out of a study of blood T cells in healthy people across ages. V lost 3 bases to trimming and J lost 3 bases, with 13 bases between them. Germline CDR1 reads SGHRS; CDR2 reads YFSETQ. This CDR3 spans 14 amino acids. The second PCR ran roughly 6 to 12 cycles with a sample-barcoded 5' primer and J-beta primers. In TCRdb, the 5' RACE reads were re-called with MiXCR into one record per CDR3 protein. The sample yields 1.5 million to 2 million distinct CDR3 sequences, over 25% seen once. The clonotype was recovered from a woman in her twenties or thirties in good health. The specimen was blood. The chain combines TRBV5-1 with TRBJ2-7, with a weak D call TRBD2 (6 bases). The CDR3 sequence is CASSSRGTGYEQYF. CDR3 coding DNA: TGCGCCAGCAGCTCGCGAGGGACTGGCTACGAGCAGTACTTC.